The T cell receptor beta chain described here comes from a study of response to subunit inactivated influenza vaccine. TCRdb called the RT-PCR reads again in MiXCR, with one record for every CDR3 protein. Here the sample spans roughly 700,000 distinct CDR3 sequences, roughly 13% being singletons. Germline CDR1 and CDR2: MGHRA and YSYEKL. Trimming cost V 4 bases and J 13 bases, with 13 bases left between them. The CDR3 runs to 11 residues. The chain has TRBV4-1 and TRBJ1-2, with D tentatively TRBD1 (5 bases). The sequence was obtained from a man aged 50-59 years who received an inactivated influenza vaccine. Sequences were derived from PBMCs from blood, sampled roughly 15 days before vaccination. The CDR3 sequence: CASSLPGDLTF. Here the CDR3 DNA reads TGCGCCAGCAGCCTGCCGGGGGACCTCACCTTC.